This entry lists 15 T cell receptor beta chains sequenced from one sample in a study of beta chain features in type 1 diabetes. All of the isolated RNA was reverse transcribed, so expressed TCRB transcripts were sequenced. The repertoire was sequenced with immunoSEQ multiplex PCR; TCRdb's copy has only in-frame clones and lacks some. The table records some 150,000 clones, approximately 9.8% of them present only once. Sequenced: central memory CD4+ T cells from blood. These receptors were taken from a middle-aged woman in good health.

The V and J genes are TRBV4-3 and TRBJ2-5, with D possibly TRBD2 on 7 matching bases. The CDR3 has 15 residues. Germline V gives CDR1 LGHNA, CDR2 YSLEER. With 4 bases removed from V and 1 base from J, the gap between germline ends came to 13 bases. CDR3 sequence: CASSLGRGAQETQYF. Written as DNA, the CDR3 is TGCGCCAGCAGCCTAGGCCGGGGGGCCCAAGAGACCCAGTACTTC.

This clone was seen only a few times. This chain's CDR3 is CASSSNRNYGYTF. The CDR3 nucleotides read TGTGCCAGCAGTTCGAACAGGAACTATGGCTACACCTTC. The chain combines TRBV2 with TRBJ1-2; weak D call: TRBD1 (5 bases). Germline V gene data show CDR1 as SNHLY and CDR2 as FYNNEI. The CDR3 is 13 residues long. V dropped 5 bases and J dropped 2 bases, with 9 bases sitting between them.

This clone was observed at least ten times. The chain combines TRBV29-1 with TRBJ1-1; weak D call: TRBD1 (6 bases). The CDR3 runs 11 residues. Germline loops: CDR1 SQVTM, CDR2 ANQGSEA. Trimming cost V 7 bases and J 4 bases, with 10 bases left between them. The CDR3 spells CSGTDSTEAFF. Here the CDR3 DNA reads TGCAGCGGGACGGACAGCACTGAAGCTTTCTTT.

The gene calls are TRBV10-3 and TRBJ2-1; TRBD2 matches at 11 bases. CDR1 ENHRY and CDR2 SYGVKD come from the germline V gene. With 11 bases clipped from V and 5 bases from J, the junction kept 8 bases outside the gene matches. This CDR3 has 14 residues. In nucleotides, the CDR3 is TGTGCCTCCCGACTAGCGGGGTTAGACAATGAGCAGTTCTTC. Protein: CASRLAGLDNEQFF.

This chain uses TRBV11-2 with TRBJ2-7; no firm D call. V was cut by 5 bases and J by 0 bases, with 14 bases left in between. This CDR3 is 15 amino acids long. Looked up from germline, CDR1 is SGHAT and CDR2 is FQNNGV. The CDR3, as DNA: TGTGCCAGCAGCACTAACCCCAGAAGCTCCTACGAGCAGTACTTC. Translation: CASSTNPRSSYEQYF.

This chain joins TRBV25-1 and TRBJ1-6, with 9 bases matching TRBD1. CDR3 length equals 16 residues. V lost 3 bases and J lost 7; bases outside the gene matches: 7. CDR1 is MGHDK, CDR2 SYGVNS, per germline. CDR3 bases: TGTGCCAGCAGTGAGGGGACAGGGTGGTCGAATTCACCCCTCCACTTT. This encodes CASSEGTGWSNSPLHF. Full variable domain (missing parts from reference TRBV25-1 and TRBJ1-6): EADIYQTPRYLVIGTGKKITLECSQTMGHDKMYWYQQDPGMELHLIHYSYGVNSTEKGDLSSESTVSRIRTEHFPLTLESARPSHTSQYLCASSEGTGWSNSPLHFGNGTRLTVT.

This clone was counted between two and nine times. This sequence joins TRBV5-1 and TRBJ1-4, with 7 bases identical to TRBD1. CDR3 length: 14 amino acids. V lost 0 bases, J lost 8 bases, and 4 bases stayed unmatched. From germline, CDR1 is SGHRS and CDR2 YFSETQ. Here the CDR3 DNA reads TGCGCCAGCAGCTTGGGACAGGGAATGGAAAAACTGTTTTTT. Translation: CASSLGQGMEKLFF. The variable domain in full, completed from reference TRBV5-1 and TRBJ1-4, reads KAGVTQTPRYLIKTRGQQVTLSCSPISGHRSVSWYQQTPGQGLQFLFEYFSETQRNKGNFPGRFSGRQFSNSRSEMNVSTLELGDSALYLCASSLGQGMEKLFFGSGTQLSVL.

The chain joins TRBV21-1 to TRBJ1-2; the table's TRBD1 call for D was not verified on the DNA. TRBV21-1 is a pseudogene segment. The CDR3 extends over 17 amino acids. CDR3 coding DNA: TGTGCCAGCAGCAGGCTGAACAGGGTGATCAGTAACTATGGCTACACCTTC. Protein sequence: CASSRLNRVISNYGYTF.

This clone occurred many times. The CDR3 sequence is CASSEILSEQYF. The CDR3 coding sequence is TGCGCCAGCAGCGAGATCCTTAGCGAGCAGTACTTC. The rearrangement uses TRBV10-1 and TRBJ2-7, with no clear D. The CDR3 loop spans 12 amino acids. Trimming shortened V by 6 bases and J by 6 bases, and 12 bases separated the two germline ends. Germline assignment: CDR1 WNHNN and CDR2 SYGVQD (reference sequence).

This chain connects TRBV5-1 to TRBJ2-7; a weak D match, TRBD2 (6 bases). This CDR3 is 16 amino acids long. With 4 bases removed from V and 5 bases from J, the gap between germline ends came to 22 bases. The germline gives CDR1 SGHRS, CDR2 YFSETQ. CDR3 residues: CASSPPRELWTDEQYF. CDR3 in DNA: TGCGCCAGCAGCCCCCCCCGGGAGCTGTGGACCGACGAGCAGTACTTC.

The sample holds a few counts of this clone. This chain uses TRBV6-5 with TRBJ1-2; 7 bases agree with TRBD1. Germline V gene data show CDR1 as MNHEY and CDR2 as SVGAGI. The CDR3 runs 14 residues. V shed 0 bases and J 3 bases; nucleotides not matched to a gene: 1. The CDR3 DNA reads TGTGCCAGCAGTTACTCGGGACAGCACTATGGCTACACCTTC. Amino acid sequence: CASSYSGQHYGYTF.

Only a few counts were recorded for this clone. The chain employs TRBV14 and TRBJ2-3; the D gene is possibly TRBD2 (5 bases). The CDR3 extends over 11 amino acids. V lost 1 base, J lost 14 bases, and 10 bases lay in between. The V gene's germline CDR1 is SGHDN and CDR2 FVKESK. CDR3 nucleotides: TGTGCCAGCAGCCAAGTCGGGGTAAGGTATTTT. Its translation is CASSQVGVRYF.

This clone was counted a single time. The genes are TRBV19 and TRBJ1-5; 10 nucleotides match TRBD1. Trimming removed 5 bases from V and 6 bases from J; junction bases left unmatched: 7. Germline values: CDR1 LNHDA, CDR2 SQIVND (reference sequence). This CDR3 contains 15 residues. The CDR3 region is CASSRQGAPTQPQHF. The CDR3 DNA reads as TGTGCCAGTAGTCGACAGGGGGCCCCCACTCAGCCCCAGCATTTT. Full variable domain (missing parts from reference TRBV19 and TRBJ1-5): DGGITQSPKYLFRKEGQNVTLSCEQNLNHDAMYWYRQDPGQGLRLIYYSQIVNDFQKGDIAEGYSVSREKKESFPLTVTSAQKNPTAFYLCASSRQGAPTQPQHFGDGTRLSIL.

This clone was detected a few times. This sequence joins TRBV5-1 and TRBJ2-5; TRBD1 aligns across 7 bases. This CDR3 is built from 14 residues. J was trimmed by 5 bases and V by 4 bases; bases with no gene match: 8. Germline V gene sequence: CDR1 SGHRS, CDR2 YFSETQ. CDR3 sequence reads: CASSHTDREETQYF. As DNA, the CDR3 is TGCGCCAGCAGCCATACCGACAGGGAGGAGACCCAGTACTTC.

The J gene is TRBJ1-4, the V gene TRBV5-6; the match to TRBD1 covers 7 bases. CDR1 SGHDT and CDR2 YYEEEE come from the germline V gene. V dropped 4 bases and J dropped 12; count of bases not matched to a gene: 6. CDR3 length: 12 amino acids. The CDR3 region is CASSPPTGQLFF. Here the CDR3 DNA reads TGTGCCAGCAGCCCCCCGACAGGGCAACTGTTTTTT.